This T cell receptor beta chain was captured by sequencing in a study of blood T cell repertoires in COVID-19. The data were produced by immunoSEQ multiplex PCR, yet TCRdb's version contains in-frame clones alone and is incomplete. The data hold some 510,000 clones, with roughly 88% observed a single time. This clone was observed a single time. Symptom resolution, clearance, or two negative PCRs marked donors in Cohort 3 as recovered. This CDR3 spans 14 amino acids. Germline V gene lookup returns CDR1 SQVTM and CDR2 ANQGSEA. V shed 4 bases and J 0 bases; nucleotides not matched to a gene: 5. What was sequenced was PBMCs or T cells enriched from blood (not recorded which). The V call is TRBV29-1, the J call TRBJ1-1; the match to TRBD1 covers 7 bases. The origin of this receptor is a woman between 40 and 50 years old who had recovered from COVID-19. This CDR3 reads CSVALGGLNTEAFF. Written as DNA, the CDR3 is TGCAGCGTTGCTTTAGGGGGCTTGAACACTGAAGCTTTCTTT. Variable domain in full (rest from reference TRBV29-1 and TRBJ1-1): SAVISQKPSRDICQRGTSLTIQCQVDSQVTMMFWYRQQPGQSLTLIATANQGSEATYESGFVIDKFPISRPNLTFSTLTVSNMSPEDSSIYLCSVALGGLNTEAFFGQGTRLTVV.